Below, 10 T cell receptor beta chains from the same sample are listed, as sequenced in a study of memory CD4+ T cells and cytomegalovirus serostatus. The sort gate was single viable CD3+CD4+CD8-CD45RO+ cells for memory CD4+ T cells. Sequencing was performed with immunoSEQ multiplex PCR; in TCRdb, only in-frame clones are kept and a portion is missing. Of almost 55,000 clones listed, 70% to 80% are singletons. Sequenced sample: memory CD4+ T cells from blood. Source of these receptors: an adult in good health and CMV-seronegative.

This chain connects TRBV7-9 to TRBJ1-4, with D hard to call. The germline V gene encodes CDR1 SEHNR and CDR2 FQNEAQ (reference sequence). The CDR3 contains 12 residues. Trimming left V 0 bases short and J 8 bases short, with 4 bases between. CDR3 region: CASSLAPEKLFF. The DNA for the CDR3 is TGTGCCAGCAGCTTAGCGCCGGAAAAACTGTTTTTT. Complete variable domain (other parts from reference TRBV7-9 and TRBJ1-4): DTGVSQNPRHKITKRGQNVTFRCDPISEHNRLYWYRQTLGQGPEFLTYFQNEAQLEKSRLLSDRFSAERPKGSFSTLEIQRTEQGDSAMYLCASSLAPEKLFFGSGTQLSVL.

This chain joins TRBV5-6 and TRBJ1-1; unclear D gene. The germline CDR1 and CDR2 sequences are SGHDT and YYEEEE. The CDR3 length is 14 residues. Trimming pared 2 bases from V and 4 bases from J, leaving 12 bases between. CDR3 sequence: CASSLGDLGTEAFF. The DNA of the CDR3 is TGTGCCAGCAGCTTAGGAGATCTTGGCACTGAAGCTTTCTTT.

V and J are TRBV2 and TRBJ1-6; a weak D match, TRBD1 (5 bases). From germline, CDR1 is SNHLY and CDR2 FYNNEI. CDR3 length: 15 amino acids. V was clipped by 8 bases and J by 5 bases, with 16 bases between them. CDR3 loop: CASGRGAQDNSPLHF. CDR3 nucleotides: TGTGCCAGCGGTCGAGGGGCGCAAGATAATTCACCCCTCCACTTT.

As regards this clone: Other DNA sequences in the sample encode the same CDR3. The V gene is TRBV20-1, the J gene TRBJ1-2, with D maybe TRBD1 (5 bases). CDR1 and CDR2 from the germline V gene are DFQATT and SNEGSKA (reference sequence). CDR3 length: 11 residues. V was clipped by 3 bases and J by 8 bases, with 10 bases between them. CDR3 nucleotide sequence: TGCAGTGCTAGCGGGGGGTCCGGCTACACCTTC. Translating it yields CSASGGSGYTF.

This clone was seen a few times. The chain links TRBV4-3 to TRBJ2-2; TRBD2 is a possible D gene (6 bases). Between the trimmed V and J ends, which lost 4 bases and 0 bases, there was a span of 12 bases. Germline assignment: CDR1 LGHNA and CDR2 YSLEER. The CDR3 sequence is 16 residues long. The CDR3 loop reads CASSPGGGSNTGELFF. CDR3 bases: TGCGCCAGCAGCCCCGGCGGAGGGTCGAACACCGGGGAGCTGTTTTTT.

This rearrangement joins TRBV2 to TRBJ1-5; no definite D call. The CDR3 totals 15 residues. V lost 4 bases and J lost 4, with 14 bases in between. The germline gives CDR1 SNHLY, CDR2 FYNNEI. The CDR3 is CASSVRAALNQPQHF. The CDR3 DNA follows: TGTGCCAGCAGTGTTCGGGCCGCCCTAAATCAGCCCCAGCATTTT.

The chain couples TRBV7-2 to TRBJ2-1; 9 nucleotides line up with TRBD1. The CDR3 loop spans 15 amino acids. The V segment lost 3 bases and the J segment 2 bases; nucleotides outside the gene matches: 2. Germline assignment: CDR1 SGHTA and CDR2 FQGNSA. The CDR3 region is CASSFRQGAYNEQFF. As DNA, the CDR3 is TGTGCCAGCAGCTTCCGACAGGGGGCCTACAATGAGCAGTTCTTC. The full variable domain, its missing parts supplied by reference TRBV7-2 and TRBJ2-1, is GAGVSQSPSNKVTEKGKDVELRCDPISGHTALYWYRQSLGQGLEFLIYFQGNSAPDKSGLPSDRFSAERTGGSVSTLTIQRTQQEDSAVYLCASSFRQGAYNEQFFGPGTRLTVL.

This clone was seen only a few times. J is TRBJ1-1 and V is TRBV2; tentatively, D is TRBD1 (6 bases). CDR1 and CDR2 (germline): SNHLY, FYNNEI. CDR3 length equals 12 residues. V lost 5 bases to trimming and J lost 7 bases, with 11 bases between them. The CDR3 coding sequence is TGTGCCAGCAGTTGGGACATCTTTGAAGCTTTCTTT. This encodes CASSWDIFEAFF.

The chain is built from TRBV20-1 and TRBJ1-1; D unresolved. CDR1 and CDR2 (germline): DFQATT, SNEGSKA (reference sequence). V was clipped by 5 bases and J by 0 bases, with 4 bases between them. CDR3 length: 11 amino acids. The CDR3 sequence: CSAPLNTEAFF. Written as DNA, the CDR3 is TGCAGTGCTCCCTTGAACACTGAAGCTTTCTTT.

This clone turned up a few times. This rearrangement joins TRBV15 to TRBJ1-1, with D uncertain. Between the trimmed V and J ends, which lost 0 bases and 3 bases, there was a span of 11 bases. Per germline, CDR1 LNHNV and CDR2 YYDKDF (reference sequence). The CDR3 spans 15 residues. CDR3 DNA sequence: TGTGCCACCAGCAGAGATCTGGACCAGGACACTGAAGCTTTCTTT. Amino acids: CATSRDLDQDTEAFF.